This entry lists 3 T cell receptor beta chains sequenced from one sample in a study of cytotoxic CD8 clonotypes in ibrutinib-treated CLL. Sequenced by immunoSEQ multiplex PCR; TCRdb stores in-frame clones only, minus some. This table holds roughly 13,000 clones, approximately 52% found once. Source: PBMCs, taken at a roughly 24-month disease-progression time point, from a patient treated with ibrutinib. The receptors were gathered from a human donor with chronic lymphocytic leukemia.

The chain carries TRBV27 and TRBJ2-3; 10 nucleotides align to TRBD1. Trimming cost V 4 bases and J 2 bases; bases outside gene matches: 3. CDR3 length equals 15 residues. In germline, CDR1 is MNHEY, CDR2 SMNVEV (reference sequence). In DNA form, the CDR3 reads TGTGCCAGCAGTTCGGGACAGGGGATCACAGATACGCAGTATTTT. Its translation is CASSSGQGITDTQYF.

This clone occurred a few times. V is TRBV27 and J is TRBJ1-2, with D uncertain. V shed 7 bases and J shed 8 bases, with 14 bases lying between them. The CDR3 runs to 12 residues. Germline CDR1 and CDR2: MNHEY and SMNVEV (reference sequence). The CDR3 sequence: CASNSHGGGYTF. CDR3 DNA sequence: TGTGCCAGCAACTCACATGGAGGAGGCTACACCTTC.

The chain carries TRBV9 and TRBJ1-2, with D unclear. This CDR3 contains 16 residues. The V gene's germline CDR1 is SGDLS and CDR2 YYNGEE. Trimming removed 0 bases from V and 8 bases from J, with 20 bases in between. The chain's CDR3 is CASSVGGREEISGYTF. The CDR3 bases are TGTGCCAGCAGCGTAGGAGGTAGGGAGGAGATTAGCGGCTACACCTTC.